This T cell receptor beta chain emerged from a study of blood T cells in healthy people across ages. Study-level results: Percentage of naive T cells showed a strong correlation with TCR beta diversity.

With a J-beta primer mix and a sample-barcoded 5' primer, a second PCR ran about 7 to 12 cycles. Sequencing recovered at least 3 million CDR3-containing paired-end reads from each sample. TCRdb reprocessed the 5' RACE reads with MiXCR, giving one entry per CDR3 protein. The sample includes about 770,000 distinct CDR3 sequences, 44% of them seen just once. This clonotype was counted between two and nine times. The antigen is not known. Isolation per sample recovered at least 6 million PBMCs. Germline V gene data show CDR1 as SEHNR and CDR2 as FQNEAQ (reference sequence). Unmatched junction bases numbered 5, after V lost 1 base and J lost 1 base. The CDR3 has 17 residues.

This chain connects TRBV7-9 to TRBJ2-1; the match to TRBD2 covers 9 bases. The sample comprised blood. The receptor's source is a man aged 60 to 69 in good health. The CDR3 coding sequence is TGTGCCAGCAGCTTAGGTCTAGCGGGGTTATCCTACAATGAGCAGTTCTTC. Protein sequence: CASSLGLAGLSYNEQFF.